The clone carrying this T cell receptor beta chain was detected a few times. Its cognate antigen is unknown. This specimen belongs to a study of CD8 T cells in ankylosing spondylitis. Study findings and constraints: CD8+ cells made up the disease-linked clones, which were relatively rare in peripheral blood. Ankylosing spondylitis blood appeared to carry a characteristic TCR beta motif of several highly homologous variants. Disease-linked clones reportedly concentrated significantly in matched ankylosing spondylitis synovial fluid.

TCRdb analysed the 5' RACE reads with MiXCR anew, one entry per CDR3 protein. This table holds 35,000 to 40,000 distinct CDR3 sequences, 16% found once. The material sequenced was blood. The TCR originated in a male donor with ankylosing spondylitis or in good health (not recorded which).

CDR3 coding DNA: TGTGCCAGCAGCCAAGTGTCAGGGGATGAGCAGTTCTTC. Translation gives CASSQVSGDEQFF. V is TRBV3-1 and J is TRBJ2-1, with D possibly being TRBD1 (6 bases). V lost 1 base, J lost 8 bases, and 9 bases lay in between. Germline CDR1 LGHDT, CDR2 YNNKEL (reference sequence). The CDR3 is 13 amino acids.